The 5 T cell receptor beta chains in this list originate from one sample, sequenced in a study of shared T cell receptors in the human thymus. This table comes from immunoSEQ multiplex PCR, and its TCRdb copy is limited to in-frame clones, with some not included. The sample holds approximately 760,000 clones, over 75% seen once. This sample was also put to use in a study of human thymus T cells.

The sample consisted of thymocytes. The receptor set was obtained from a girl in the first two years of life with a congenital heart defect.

The CDR3 bases are TGTGCCAGCAGCAATGCGGCCGGGGACAGACATCTATATGGCTACACCTTC. Translation gives CASSNAAGDRHLYGYTF. The chain uses TRBV27 and TRBJ1-2, with 7 bases identical to TRBD1. Germline assignment: CDR1 MNHEY and CDR2 SMNVEV (reference sequence). Trimming at V came to 6 bases and at J to 5 bases, leaving 18 bases not matched to a gene. The CDR3 contains 17 residues.

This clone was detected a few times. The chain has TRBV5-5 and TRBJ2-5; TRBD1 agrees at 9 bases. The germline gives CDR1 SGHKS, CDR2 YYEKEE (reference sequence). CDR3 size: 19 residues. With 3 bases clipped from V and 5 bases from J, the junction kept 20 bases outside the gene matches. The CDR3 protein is CASSYNRGLSVPVGETQYF. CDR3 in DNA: TGTGCCAGCAGCTACAACAGGGGGCTGAGTGTACCCGTTGGGGAGACCCAGTACTTC. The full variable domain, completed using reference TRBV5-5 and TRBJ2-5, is DAGVTQSPTHLIKTRGQQVTLRCSPISGHKSVSWYQQVLGQGPQFIFQYYEKEERGRGNFPDRFSARQFPNYSSELNVNALLLGDSALYLCASSYNRGLSVPVGETQYFGPGTRLLVL.

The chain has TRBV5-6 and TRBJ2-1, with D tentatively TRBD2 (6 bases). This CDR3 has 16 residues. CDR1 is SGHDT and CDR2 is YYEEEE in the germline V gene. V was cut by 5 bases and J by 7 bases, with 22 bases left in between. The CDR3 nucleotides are TGTGCCAGCAGAACAGGAGCCGGGACTCAAAGGAATGAGCAGTTCTTC. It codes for CASRTGAGTQRNEQFF.

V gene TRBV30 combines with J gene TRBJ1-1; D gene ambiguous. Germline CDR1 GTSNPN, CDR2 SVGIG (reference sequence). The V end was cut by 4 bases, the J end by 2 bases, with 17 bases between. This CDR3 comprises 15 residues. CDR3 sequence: CAWNPTPGLNTEAFF. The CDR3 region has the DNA TGTGCCTGGAATCCCACCCCGGGTCTAAACACTGAAGCTTTCTTT.

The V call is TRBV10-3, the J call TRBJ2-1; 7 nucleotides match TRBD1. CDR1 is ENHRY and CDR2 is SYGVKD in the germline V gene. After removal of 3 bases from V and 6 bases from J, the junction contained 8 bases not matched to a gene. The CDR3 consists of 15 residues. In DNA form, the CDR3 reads TGTGCCATCAGTGAACAGGGGCGGATCGTCAATGAGCAGTTCTTC. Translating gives CAISEQGRIVNEQFF.